The subject of this entry is one TCR beta chain. Antigen unknown. The sample belongs to a study of OX40 agonist ivuxolimab in advanced cancers. Points from the study as a whole: Both CD4+ and CD8+ T cell populations in blood had undergone clonal expansion by week 6 at 0.1 to 3.0 mg/kg.

V shed 0 bases and J 7 bases; nucleotides not matched to a gene: 2. This CDR3 is built from 15 residues. The V gene's germline CDR1 is SGDLS and CDR2 YYNGEE. Using immunoSEQ multiplex PCR, the repertoire was profiled, and TCRdb retains in-frame clones only, with some absent. The sample yields approximately 58,000 clones, 81% seen once. The sequenced sample was CD4+ or CD8+ T cells sorted from blood, obtained in a trial of the OX40 agonist ivuxolimab. V gene TRBV9 combines with J gene TRBJ2-1, with 12 bases that match TRBD2. The TCR originated in an adult with an advanced solid tumor such as melanoma, head and neck, liver or kidney cancer. CDR3 sequence: CASSVGLAGGNEQFF. CDR3 nucleotides: TGTGCCAGCAGCGTAGGGCTAGCGGGGGGGAATGAGCAGTTCTTC. Together with reference TRBV9 and TRBJ2-1, the CDR3 gives the full variable domain: DSGVTQTPKHLITATGQRVTLRCSPRSGDLSVYWYQQSLDQGLQFLIQYYNGEERAKGNILERFSAQQFPDLHSELNLSSLELGDSALYFCASSVGLAGGNEQFFGPGTRLTVL.